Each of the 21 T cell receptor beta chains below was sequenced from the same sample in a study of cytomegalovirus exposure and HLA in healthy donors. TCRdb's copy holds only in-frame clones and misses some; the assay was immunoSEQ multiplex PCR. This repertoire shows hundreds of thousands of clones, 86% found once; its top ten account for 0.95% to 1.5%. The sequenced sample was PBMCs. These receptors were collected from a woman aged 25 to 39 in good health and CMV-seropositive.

The CDR3 DNA follows: TGTGCCAGCAGCTTGGGGTTGCGGGAGGCGTACGAGACCCAGTACTTC. Translation gives CASSLGLREAYETQYF. The chain employs TRBV5-8 and TRBJ2-5; 8 nucleotides agree with TRBD2. From germline, CDR1 is SGHTS and CDR2 YDEGEE. The CDR3 consists of 16 residues. V lost 0 bases and J lost 5; bases outside the gene matches: 9.

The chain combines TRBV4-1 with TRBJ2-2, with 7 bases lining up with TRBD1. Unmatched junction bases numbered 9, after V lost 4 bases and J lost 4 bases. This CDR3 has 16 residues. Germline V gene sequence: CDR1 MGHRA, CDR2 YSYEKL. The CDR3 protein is CASSPLGGSSTGELFF. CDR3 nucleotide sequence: TGCGCCAGCAGCCCCCTAGGGGGCTCTAGCACCGGGGAGCTGTTTTTT.

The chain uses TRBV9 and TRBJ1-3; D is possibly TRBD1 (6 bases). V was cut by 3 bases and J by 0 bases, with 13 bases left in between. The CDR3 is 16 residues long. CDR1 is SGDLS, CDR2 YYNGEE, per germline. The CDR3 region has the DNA TGTGCCAGCAGCGACCCCGGGGGGGCCTCTGGAAACACCATATATTTT. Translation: CASSDPGGASGNTIYF. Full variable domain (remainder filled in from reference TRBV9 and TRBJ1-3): DSGVTQTPKHLITATGQRVTLRCSPRSGDLSVYWYQQSLDQGLQFLIQYYNGEERAKGNILERFSAQQFPDLHSELNLSSLELGDSALYFCASSDPGGASGNTIYFGEGSWLTVV.

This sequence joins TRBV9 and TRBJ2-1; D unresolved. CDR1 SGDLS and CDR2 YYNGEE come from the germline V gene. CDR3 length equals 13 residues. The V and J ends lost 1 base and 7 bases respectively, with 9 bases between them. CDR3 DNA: TGTGCCAGCAGCGTAACAGAGAGAAATGAGCAGTTCTTC. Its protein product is CASSVTERNEQFF.

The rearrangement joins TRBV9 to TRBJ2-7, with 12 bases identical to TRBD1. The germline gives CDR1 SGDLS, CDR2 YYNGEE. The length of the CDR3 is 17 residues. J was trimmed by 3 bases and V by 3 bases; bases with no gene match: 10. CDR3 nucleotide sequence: TGTGCCAGCAGCGCTACGACCGGGACAGGGGGCTTCTACGAGCAGTACTTC. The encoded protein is CASSATTGTGGFYEQYF. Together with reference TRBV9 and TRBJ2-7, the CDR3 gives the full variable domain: DSGVTQTPKHLITATGQRVTLRCSPRSGDLSVYWYQQSLDQGLQFLIQYYNGEERAKGNILERFSAQQFPDLHSELNLSSLELGDSALYFCASSATTGTGGFYEQYFGPGTRLTVT.

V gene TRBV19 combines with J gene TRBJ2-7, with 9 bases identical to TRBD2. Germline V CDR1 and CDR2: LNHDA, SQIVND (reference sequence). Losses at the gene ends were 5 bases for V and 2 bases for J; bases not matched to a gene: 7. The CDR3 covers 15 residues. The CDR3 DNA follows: TGTGCCAGTAGTTTTAGCGGGAGTCAAGCCTACGAGCAGTACTTC. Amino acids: CASSFSGSQAYEQYF.

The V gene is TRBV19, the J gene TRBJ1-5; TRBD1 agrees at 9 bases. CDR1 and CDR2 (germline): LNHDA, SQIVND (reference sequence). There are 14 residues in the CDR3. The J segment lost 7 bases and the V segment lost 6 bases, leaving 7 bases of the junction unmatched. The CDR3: CASSDRGLRQPQHF. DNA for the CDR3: TGTGCCAGTAGCGACAGGGGGTTGAGACAGCCCCAGCATTTT.

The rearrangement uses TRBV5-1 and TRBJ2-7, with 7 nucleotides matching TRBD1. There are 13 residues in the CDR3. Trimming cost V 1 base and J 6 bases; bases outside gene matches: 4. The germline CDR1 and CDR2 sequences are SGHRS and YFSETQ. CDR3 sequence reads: CASSLTGVGEQYF. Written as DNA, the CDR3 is TGCGCCAGCAGCTTGACAGGGGTGGGCGAGCAGTACTTC.

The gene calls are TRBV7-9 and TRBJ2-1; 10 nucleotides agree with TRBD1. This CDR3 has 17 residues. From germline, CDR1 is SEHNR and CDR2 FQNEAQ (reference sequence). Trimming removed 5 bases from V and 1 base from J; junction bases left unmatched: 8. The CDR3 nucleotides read TGTGCCAGCAGCCTCCGGACAGGGGGAGGGTCCTACAATGAGCAGTTCTTC. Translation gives CASSLRTGGGSYNEQFF.

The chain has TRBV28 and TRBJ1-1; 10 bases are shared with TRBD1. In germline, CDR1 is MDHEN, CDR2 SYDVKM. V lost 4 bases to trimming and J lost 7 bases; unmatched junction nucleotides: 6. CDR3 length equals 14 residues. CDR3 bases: TGTGCCAGCAGTTCCCGGGACAGGGGCTATGAAGCTTTCTTT. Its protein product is CASSSRDRGYEAFF. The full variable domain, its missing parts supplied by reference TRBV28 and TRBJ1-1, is DVKVTQSSRYLVKRTGEKVFLECVQDMDHENMFWYRQDPGLGLRLIYFSYDVKMKEKGDIPEGYSVSREKKERFSLILESASTNQTSMYLCASSSRDRGYEAFFGQGTRLTVV.

CDR3 sequence reads: CASSLLGPQVQFF. Written as DNA, the CDR3 is TGCGCCAGCAGCTTGCTGGGGCCCCAGGTTCAGTTCTTC. The chain employs TRBV5-1 and TRBJ2-1; a weak D match, TRBD1 (5 bases). CDR1 and CDR2 from the germline V gene are SGHRS and YFSETQ. The CDR3 has 13 residues. V was shortened by 1 base and J by 13 bases, with 15 bases between the two germline ends.

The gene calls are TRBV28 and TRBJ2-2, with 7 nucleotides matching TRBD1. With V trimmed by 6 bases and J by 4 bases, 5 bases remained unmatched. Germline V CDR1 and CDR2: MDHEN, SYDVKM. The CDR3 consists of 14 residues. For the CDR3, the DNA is TGTGCCAGCAGCACCGGGACAGTCACCGGGGAGCTGTTTTTT. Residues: CASSTGTVTGELFF.

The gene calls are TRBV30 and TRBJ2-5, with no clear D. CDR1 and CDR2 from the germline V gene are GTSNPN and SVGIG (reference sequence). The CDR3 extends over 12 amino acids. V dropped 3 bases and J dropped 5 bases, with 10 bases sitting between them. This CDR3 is CAWSVEWETQYF. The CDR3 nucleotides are TGTGCCTGGAGCGTCGAGTGGGAGACCCAGTACTTC.

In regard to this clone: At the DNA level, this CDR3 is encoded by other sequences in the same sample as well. CDR3 in amino acids: CAWSLGQENQPQHF. The CDR3 DNA is TGTGCCTGGAGCCTAGGACAGGAAAATCAGCCCCAGCATTTT. The chain carries TRBV30 and TRBJ1-5; TRBD1 matches at 7 bases. The CDR3 contains 14 residues. With V trimmed by 3 bases and J by 4 bases, 6 bases remained unmatched. Looked up from germline, CDR1 is GTSNPN and CDR2 is SVGIG (reference sequence).

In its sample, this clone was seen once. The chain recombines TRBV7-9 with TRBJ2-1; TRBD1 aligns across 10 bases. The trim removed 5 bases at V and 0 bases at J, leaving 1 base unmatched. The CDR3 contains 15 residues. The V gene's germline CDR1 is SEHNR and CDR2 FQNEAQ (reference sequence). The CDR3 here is CASSRDRGSYNEQFF. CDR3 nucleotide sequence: TGTGCCAGCAGCCGGGACAGGGGCTCCTACAATGAGCAGTTCTTC.

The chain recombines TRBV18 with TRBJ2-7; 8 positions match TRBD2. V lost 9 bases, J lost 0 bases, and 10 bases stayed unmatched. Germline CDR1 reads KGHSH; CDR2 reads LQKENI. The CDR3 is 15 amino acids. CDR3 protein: CASLSRGGPSYEQYF. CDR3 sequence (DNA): TGTGCCAGTCTGAGCCGGGGGGGGCCCTCCTACGAGCAGTACTTC.

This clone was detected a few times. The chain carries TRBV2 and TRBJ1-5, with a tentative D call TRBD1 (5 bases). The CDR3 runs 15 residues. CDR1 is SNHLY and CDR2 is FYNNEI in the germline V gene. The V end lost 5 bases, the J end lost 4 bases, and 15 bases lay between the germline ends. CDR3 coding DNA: TGTGCCAGCAGTTTTGGACATCGGCCTAATCAGCCCCAGCATTTT. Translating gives CASSFGHRPNQPQHF.

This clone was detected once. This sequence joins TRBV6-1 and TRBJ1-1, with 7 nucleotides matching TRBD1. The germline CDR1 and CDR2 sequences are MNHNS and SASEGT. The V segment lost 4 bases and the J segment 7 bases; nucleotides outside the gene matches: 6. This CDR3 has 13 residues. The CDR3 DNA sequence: TGTGCCAGCAGTGTTATCAGGGGGGATGAAGCTTTCTTT. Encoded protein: CASSVIRGDEAFF.

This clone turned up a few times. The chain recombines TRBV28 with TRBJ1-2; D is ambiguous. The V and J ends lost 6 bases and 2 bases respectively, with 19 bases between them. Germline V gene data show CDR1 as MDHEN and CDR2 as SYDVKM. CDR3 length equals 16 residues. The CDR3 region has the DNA TGTGCCAGCAGCAATCTATTAACACTAACCAACTATGGCTACACCTTC. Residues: CASSNLLTLTNYGYTF.

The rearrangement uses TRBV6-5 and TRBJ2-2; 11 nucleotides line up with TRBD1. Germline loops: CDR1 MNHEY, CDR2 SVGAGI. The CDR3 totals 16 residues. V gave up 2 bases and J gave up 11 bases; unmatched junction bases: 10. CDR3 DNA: TGTGCCAGCAGTTACAGGACAGGGGGCGCGGTTGTCGAGCTGTTTTTT. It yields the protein CASSYRTGGAVVELFF.

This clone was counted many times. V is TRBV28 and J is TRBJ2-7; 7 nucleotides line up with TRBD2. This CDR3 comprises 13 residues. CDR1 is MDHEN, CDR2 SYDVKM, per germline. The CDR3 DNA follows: TGTGGAACTCTAGCGGCGGCCTCCTACGAGCAGTACTTC. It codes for CGTLAAASYEQYF.